This T cell receptor beta chain was profiled in a study of neurological immune-mediated disorders. Regarding the study as a whole: Clinical and MRI features did not associate with the cluster found in multiple sclerosis patients. Expanded clones shared no CDR3 amino acid sequences across subjects, suggesting private repertoires in all groups. Healthy controls had more TCR clonal expansion than multiple sclerosis, which showed the least, whereas HTLV-1-associated myelopathy showed the most.

The cDNA was synthesized by means of template-switch 5'RACE, which was carried out with 10-nucleotide random UMIs. One entry per CDR3 protein results from TCRdb running MiXCR on the 5' RACE reads. The repertoire holds around 70,000 distinct CDR3 sequences, about 3% seen once, with about 5.5% in the top ten. CDR3 length equals 14 residues. Germline values: CDR1 LNHNV, CDR2 YYDKDF (reference sequence). V was clipped by 1 base and J by 5 bases, with 8 bases between them. Turning to this clonotype: Antigen specificity is unknown.

Material for sequencing was PBMCs. V gene TRBV15 combines with J gene TRBJ1-4, with a tentative D call TRBD1 (6 bases). The source is a woman in her fifties or sixties with multiple sclerosis. The CDR3 sequence is CATSRVQGNEKLFF. Here the CDR3 DNA reads TGTGCCACCAGCAGAGTACAGGGAAATGAAAAACTGTTTTTT.